This T cell receptor beta chain was sequenced during a study of cytomegalovirus exposure and HLA in healthy donors. Study-wide results and limits: The majority of TCR sequences were rare, yet some public TCRs appeared in many donors. A few chains linked to CMV were shown in vitro to be specific for CMV antigens.

Repertoires were generated with immunoSEQ multiplex PCR, while TCRdb's copy carries only in-frame clones and drops some. The sample lists approximately 160,000 clones, around nine tenths occurring once. Points on this clone: Its antigen is unidentified.

The CDR3 has 14 residues. Trimming took 0 bases from V and 4 from J, leaving 7 bases between them. CDR1 SGHDT and CDR2 YYEEEE come from the germline V gene. The chain uses TRBV5-6 and TRBJ1-4, with no clear D. This TCR was sampled from a young man in good health and CMV-seropositive. Sequencing input: PBMCs. The CDR3 region is CASSLGQINEKLFF. Written as DNA, the CDR3 is TGTGCCAGCAGCTTGGGTCAGATTAATGAAAAACTGTTTTTT.